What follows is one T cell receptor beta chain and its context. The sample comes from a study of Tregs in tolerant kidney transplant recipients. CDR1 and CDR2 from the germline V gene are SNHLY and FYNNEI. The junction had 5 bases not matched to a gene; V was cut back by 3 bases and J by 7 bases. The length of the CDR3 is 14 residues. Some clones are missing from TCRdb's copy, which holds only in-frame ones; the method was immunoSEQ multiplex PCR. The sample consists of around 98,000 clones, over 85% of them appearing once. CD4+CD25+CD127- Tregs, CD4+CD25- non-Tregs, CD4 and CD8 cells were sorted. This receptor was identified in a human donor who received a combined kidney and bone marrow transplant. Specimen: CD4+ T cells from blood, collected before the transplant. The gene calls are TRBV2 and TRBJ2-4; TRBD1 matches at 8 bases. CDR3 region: CASSETTGDNIQYF. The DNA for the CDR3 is TGTGCCAGCAGTGAGACGACAGGGGATAACATTCAGTACTTC.